In this sample, the clone carrying this TCR beta chain turned up many times. Its cognate antigen is unknown. V was shortened by 3 bases and J by 4 bases, with 6 bases between the two germline ends. The length of the CDR3 is 12 residues. These data come from a study of CD8 T cells in ankylosing spondylitis. Findings and caveats of the study: Ankylosing spondylitis blood appeared to carry a characteristic TCR beta motif of several highly homologous variants.

TCRdb independently ran MiXCR on the 5' RACE reads; one entry per CDR3 protein. The sample lists around 210,000 distinct CDR3 sequences; over 7% were seen once. This rearrangement joins TRBV12-3 or TRBV12-4 to TRBJ2-5; D is unclear. The receptor was derived from a female donor with ankylosing spondylitis or in good health (not recorded which). Sequenced input: blood, either unsorted or a sorted T cell fraction (not recorded which). This chain's CDR3 is CASSFNRETQYF. In DNA, the CDR3 is TGTGCCAGCAGTTTTAATAGAGAGACCCAGTACTTC.